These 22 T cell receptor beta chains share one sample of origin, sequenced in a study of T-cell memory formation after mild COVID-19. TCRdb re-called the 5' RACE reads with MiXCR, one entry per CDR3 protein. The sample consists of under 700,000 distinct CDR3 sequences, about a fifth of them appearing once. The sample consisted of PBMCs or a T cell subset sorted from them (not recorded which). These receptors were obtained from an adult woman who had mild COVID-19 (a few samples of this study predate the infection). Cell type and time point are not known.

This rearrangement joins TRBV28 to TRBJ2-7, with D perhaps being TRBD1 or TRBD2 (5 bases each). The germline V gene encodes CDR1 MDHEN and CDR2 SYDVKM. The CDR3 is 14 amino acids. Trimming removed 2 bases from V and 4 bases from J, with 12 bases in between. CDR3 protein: CASSLRTWGYEQYF. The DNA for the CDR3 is TGTGCCAGCAGTTTACGGACTTGGGGGTACGAGCAGTACTTC. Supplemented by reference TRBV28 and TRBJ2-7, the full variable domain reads DVKVTQSSRYLVKRTGEKVFLECVQDMDHENMFWYRQDPGLGLRLIYFSYDVKMKEKGDIPEGYSVSREKKERFSLILESASTNQTSMYLCASSLRTWGYEQYFGPGTRLTVT.

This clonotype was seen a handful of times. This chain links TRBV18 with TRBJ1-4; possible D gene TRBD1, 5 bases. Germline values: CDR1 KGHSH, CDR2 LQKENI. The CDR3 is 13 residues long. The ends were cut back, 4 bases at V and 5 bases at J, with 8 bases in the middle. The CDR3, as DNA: TGTGCCAGCTCACAGCGACAGAATGAAAAACTGTTTTTT. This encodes CASSQRQNEKLFF.

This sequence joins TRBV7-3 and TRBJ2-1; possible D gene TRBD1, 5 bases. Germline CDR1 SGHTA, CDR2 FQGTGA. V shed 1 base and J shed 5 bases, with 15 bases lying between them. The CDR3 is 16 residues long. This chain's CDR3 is CASSLRGQAPNNEQFF. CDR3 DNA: TGTGCCAGCAGCTTAAGGGGCCAGGCTCCTAACAATGAGCAGTTCTTC.

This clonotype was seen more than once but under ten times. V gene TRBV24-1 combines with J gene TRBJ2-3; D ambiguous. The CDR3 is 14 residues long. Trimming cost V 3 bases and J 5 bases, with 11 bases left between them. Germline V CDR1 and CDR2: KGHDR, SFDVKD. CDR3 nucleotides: TGTGCCACCAGTGATGGAAGACTGGTAGATACGCAGTATTTT. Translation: CATSDGRLVDTQYF.

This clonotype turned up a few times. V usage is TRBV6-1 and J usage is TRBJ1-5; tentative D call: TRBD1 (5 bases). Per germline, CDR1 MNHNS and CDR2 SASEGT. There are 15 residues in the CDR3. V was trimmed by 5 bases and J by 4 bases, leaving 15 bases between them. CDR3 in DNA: TGTGCCAGCAGTTACAGGCTCACGGGTAATCAGCCCCAGCATTTT. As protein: CASSYRLTGNQPQHF.

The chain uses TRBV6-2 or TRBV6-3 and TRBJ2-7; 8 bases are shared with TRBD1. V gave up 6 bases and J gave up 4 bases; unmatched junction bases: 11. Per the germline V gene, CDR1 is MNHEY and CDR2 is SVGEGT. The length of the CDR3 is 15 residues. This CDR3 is CASRDLGQGGYEQYF. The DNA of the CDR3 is TGTGCCAGCAGGGACCTCGGACAGGGCGGGTACGAGCAGTACTTC.

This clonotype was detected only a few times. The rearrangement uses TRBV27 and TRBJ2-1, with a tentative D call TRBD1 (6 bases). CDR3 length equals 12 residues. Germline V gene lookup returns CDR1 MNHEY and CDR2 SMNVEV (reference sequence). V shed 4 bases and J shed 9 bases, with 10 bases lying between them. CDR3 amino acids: CASSWGHSEQFF. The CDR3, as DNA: TGTGCCAGCAGTTGGGGGCACTCTGAGCAGTTCTTC.

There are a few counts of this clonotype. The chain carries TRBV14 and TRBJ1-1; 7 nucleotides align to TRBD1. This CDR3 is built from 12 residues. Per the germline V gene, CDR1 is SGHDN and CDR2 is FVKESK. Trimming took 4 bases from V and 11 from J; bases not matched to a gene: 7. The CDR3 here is CASSRDRVGAFF. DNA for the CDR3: TGTGCCAGCAGCCGCGACAGGGTGGGGGCTTTCTTT.

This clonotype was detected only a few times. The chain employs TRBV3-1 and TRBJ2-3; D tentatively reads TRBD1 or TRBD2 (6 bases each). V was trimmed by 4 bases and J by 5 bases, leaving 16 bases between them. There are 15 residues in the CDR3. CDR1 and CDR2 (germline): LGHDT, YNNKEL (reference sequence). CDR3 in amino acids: CASSPSPGGEDTQYF. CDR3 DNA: TGTGCCAGCAGCCCATCACCCGGGGGCGAAGATACGCAGTATTTT.

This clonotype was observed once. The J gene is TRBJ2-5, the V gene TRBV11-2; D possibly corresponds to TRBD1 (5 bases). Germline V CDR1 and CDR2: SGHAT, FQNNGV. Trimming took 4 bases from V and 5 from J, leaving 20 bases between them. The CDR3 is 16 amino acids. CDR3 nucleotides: TGTGCCAGCAGCTCCCACAAGGGGCCTGTGAGGGAGACCCAGTACTTC. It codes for CASSSHKGPVRETQYF.

As DNA, the CDR3 is TGTGCCATCAGTGATAGTAGCACCCTCTTACCCCAGCATTTT. Translation gives CAISDSSTLLPQHF. The chain recombines TRBV10-3 with TRBJ1-5, with D unclear. Trimming stripped 3 bases from V and 10 bases from J, with 16 bases between. The CDR3 spans 14 residues. Germline values: CDR1 ENHRY, CDR2 SYGVKD.

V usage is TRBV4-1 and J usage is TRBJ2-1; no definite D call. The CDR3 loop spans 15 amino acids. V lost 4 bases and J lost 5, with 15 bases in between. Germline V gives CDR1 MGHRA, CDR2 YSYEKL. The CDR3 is CASSPADPVNNEQFF. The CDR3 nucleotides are TGCGCCAGCAGCCCGGCGGATCCAGTAAACAATGAGCAGTTCTTC.

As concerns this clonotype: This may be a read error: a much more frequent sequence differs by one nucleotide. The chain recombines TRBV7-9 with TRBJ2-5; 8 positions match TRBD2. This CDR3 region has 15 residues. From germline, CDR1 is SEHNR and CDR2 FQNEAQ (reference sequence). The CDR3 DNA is TGTTCCAGCAGCTTCGGAAGCGGGGGTAGGGAGACCCAGTACTTC. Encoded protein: CSSSFGSGGRETQYF. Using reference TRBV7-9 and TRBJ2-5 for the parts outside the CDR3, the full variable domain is DTGVSQNPRHKITKRGQNVTFRCDPISEHNRLYWYRQTLGQGPEFLTYFQNEAQLEKSRLLSDRFSAERPKGSFSTLEIQRTEQGDSAMYLCSSSFGSGGRETQYFGPGTRLLVL.

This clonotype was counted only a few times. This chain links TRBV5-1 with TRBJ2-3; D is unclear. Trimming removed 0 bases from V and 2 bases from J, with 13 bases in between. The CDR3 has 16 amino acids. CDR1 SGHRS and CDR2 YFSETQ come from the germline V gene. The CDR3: CASSLEGQKLTDTQYF. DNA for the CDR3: TGCGCCAGCAGCTTGGAAGGGCAGAAACTCACAGATACGCAGTATTTT.

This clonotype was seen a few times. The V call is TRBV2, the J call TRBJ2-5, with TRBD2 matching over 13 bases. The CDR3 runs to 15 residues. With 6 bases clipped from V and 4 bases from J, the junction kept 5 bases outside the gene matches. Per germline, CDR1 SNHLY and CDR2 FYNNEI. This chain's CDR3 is CASRRTSGRGETQYF. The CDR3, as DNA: TGTGCCAGCAGAAGGACTAGCGGGAGAGGAGAGACCCAGTACTTC. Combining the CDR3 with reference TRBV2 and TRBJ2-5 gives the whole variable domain EPEVTQTPSHQVTQMGQEVILRCVPISNHLYFYWYRQILGQKVEFLVSFYNNEISEKSEIFDDQFSVERPDGSNFTLKIRSTKLEDSAMYFCASRRTSGRGETQYFGPGTRLLVL.

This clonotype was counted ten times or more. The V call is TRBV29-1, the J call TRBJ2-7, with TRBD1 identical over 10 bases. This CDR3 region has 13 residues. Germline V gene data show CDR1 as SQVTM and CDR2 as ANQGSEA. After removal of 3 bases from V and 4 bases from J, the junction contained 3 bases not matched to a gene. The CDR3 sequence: CSVEAGQGYEQYF. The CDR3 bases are TGCAGCGTTGAGGCGGGACAGGGGTACGAGCAGTACTTC.

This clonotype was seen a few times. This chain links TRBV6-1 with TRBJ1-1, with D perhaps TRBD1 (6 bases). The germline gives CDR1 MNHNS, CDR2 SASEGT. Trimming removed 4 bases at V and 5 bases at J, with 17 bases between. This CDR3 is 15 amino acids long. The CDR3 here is CASSGRVPGETEAFF. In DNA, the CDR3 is TGTGCCAGCAGTGGGAGGGTACCAGGGGAGACTGAAGCTTTCTTT.

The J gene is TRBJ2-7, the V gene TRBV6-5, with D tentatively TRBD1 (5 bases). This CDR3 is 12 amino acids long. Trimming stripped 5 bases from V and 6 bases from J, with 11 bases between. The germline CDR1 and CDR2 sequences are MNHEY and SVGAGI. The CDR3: CASSKWGFEQYF. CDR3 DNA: TGTGCCAGCAGTAAATGGGGCTTCGAGCAGTACTTC.

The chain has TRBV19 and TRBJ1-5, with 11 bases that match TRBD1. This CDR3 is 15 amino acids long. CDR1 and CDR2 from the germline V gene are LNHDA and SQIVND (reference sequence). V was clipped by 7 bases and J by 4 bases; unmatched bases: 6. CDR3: CASTPDRGRNQPQHF. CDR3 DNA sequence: TGTGCCAGTACCCCGGACAGGGGGCGGAATCAGCCCCAGCATTTT. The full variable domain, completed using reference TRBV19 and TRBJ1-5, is DGGITQSPKYLFRKEGQNVTLSCEQNLNHDAMYWYRQDPGQGLRLIYYSQIVNDFQKGDIAEGYSVSREKKESFPLTVTSAQKNPTAFYLCASTPDRGRNQPQHFGDGTRLSIL.

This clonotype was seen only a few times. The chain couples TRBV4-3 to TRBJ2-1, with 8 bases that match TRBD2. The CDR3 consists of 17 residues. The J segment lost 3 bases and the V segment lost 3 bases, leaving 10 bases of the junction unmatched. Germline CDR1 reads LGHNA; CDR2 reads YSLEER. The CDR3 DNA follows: TGCGCCAGCAGCCAGAACCCCGGGACTAGGGGCTACAATGAGCAGTTCTTC. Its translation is CASSQNPGTRGYNEQFF.

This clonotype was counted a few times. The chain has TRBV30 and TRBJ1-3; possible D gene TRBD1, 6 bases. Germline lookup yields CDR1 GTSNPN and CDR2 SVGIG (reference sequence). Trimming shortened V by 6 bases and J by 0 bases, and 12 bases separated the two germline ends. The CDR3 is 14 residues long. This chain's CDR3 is CACTGTPSGNTIYF. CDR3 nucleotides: TGTGCCTGCACAGGGACTCCCTCTGGAAACACCATATATTTT.

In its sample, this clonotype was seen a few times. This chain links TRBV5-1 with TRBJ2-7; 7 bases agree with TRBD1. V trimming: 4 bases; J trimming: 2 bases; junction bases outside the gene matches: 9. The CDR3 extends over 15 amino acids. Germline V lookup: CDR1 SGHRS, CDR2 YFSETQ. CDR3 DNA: TGCGCCAGCAGCCCTTGGGCGACAGGGACCTACGAGCAGTACTTC. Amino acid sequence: CASSPWATGTYEQYF.